Listed below are T cell receptor beta chains from one sample, sequenced in a study of CD8 T cells in ankylosing spondylitis. TCRdb re-called the 5' RACE reads through MiXCR, storing one row per CDR3 protein. This repertoire shows around 340,000 distinct CDR3 sequences, roughly 20% found once; its top ten account for around 12%. Sequencing input: blood, either unsorted or a sorted T cell fraction (not recorded which). All receptors derive from a male donor with ankylosing spondylitis or in good health (not recorded which). The CDR3 runs from the conserved cysteine through the conserved F or W. Fields, in order: D gene, J gene, clone size, V gene, CDR3 protein, CDR3 DNA. D genes are given only for firm matches. Part of the rows lack a size; the others show once, few, many or a class for expanded clones.

NA,TRBJ2-4,NA,TRBV6-5,CASSYRGRGIQYF,TGTGCCAGCAGTTACCGTGGCAGGGGAATTCAGTACTTC
NA,TRBJ2-2,few,TRBV6-5,CASSYGELAGELFF,TGTGCCAGCAGTTATGGTGAACTCGCCGGGGAGCTGTTTTTT
NA,TRBJ2-5,NA,TRBV12-3/TRBV12-4,CASSFRGTTETQYF,TGTGCCAGCAGTTTCCGCGGGACGACGGAGACCCAGTACTTC
NA,TRBJ2-1,NA,TRBV12-3/TRBV12-4,CASSLARYYNEQFF,TGTGCCAGCAGTTTAGCCAGATACTACAATGAGCAGTTCTTC
TRBD1,TRBJ2-7,NA,TRBV7-9,CASSGRQGSSYEQYF,TGTGCCAGCAGCGGACGACAGGGAAGCTCCTACGAGCAGTACTTC
NA,TRBJ1-4,few,TRBV5-1,CASSLVARGVEEKLFF,TGCGCCAGCAGCTTGGTTGCAAGGGGCGTCGAAGAAAAACTGTTTTTT
NA,TRBJ1-1,few,TRBV25-1,CASSEFLATEAFF,TGTGCCAGCAGTGAATTCCTAGCCACTGAAGCTTTCTTT
NA,TRBJ2-7,NA,TRBV2,CASRGDDYEQYF,TGTGCCAGCAGAGGGGACGACTACGAGCAGTACTTC
NA,TRBJ1-5,many,TRBV5-1,CASSLGLSNQPQHF,TGCGCCAGCAGCTTGGGGTTGAGCAATCAGCCCCAGCATTTT
NA,TRBJ1-5,few,TRBV7-9,CASSEDGRGQPQHF,TGTGCCAGCAGCGAGGACGGGAGAGGTCAGCCCCAGCATTTT
NA,TRBJ2-7,many,TRBV5-6,CASSLAGLYEQYF,TGTGCCAGCAGCTTGGCCGGGCTCTACGAGCAGTACTTC
NA,TRBJ2-7,few,TRBV30,CAWSWGSSYEQYF,TGTGCCTGGAGTTGGGGGAGCTCCTACGAGCAGTACTTC
NA,TRBJ2-7,few,TRBV6-5,CASSYFGGGNEQYF,TGTGCCAGCAGTTACTTTGGGGGCGGGAACGAGCAGTACTTC
NA,TRBJ2-5,NA,TRBV6-1,CASAPVGLETQYF,TGTGCCAGCGCCCCCGTAGGGTTGGAGACCCAGTACTTC
NA,TRBJ2-1,few,TRBV7-2,CASRPSGFNEQFF,TGTGCCAGCAGACCCTCGGGGTTTAATGAGCAGTTCTTC
TRBD2,TRBJ2-5,few,TRBV6-1,CASSGLAGGLETQYF,TGTGCCAGCAGTGGGCTAGCGGGAGGGTTGGAGACCCAGTACTTC
TRBD2,TRBJ2-3,NA,TRBV12-3/TRBV12-4,CASSLGLAANTDTQYF,TGTGCCAGCAGTCTGGGGCTAGCGGCGAACACAGATACGCAGTATTTT
NA,TRBJ2-6,NA,TRBV28,CASSHRQEWANVLTF,TGTGCCAGCAGTCACCGACAGGAATGGGCCAACGTCCTGACTTTC
NA,TRBJ2-1,few,TRBV6-5,CASSYSVGGALNEQFF,TGTGCCAGCAGTTACTCGGTTGGGGGAGCTCTCAATGAGCAGTTCTTC
TRBD1,TRBJ2-7,many,TRBV7-9,CASSGGTGKTYEQYF,TGTGCCAGCAGCGGAGGGACAGGGAAAACCTACGAGCAGTACTTC
NA,TRBJ2-2,few,TRBV13,CASSQRDTPNTGELFF,TGTGCCAGCAGCCAACGGGACACCCCGAACACCGGGGAGCTGTTTTTT
NA,TRBJ2-5,NA,TRBV20-1,CSARGHLQETQYF,TGCAGTGCTAGGGGACACCTACAAGAGACCCAGTACTTC
NA,TRBJ2-1,few,TRBV9,CASSSRQYNEQFF,TGTGCCAGCAGCTCCCGACAGTACAATGAGCAGTTCTTC
TRBD1,TRBJ2-5,few,TRBV25-1,CASSEGTGGLETQYF,TGTGCCAGCAGTGAGGGGACAGGGGGCTTGGAGACCCAGTACTTC
NA,TRBJ1-1,NA,TRBV2,CASTGGEANTEAFF,TGTGCCAGCACGGGGGGGGAGGCGAACACTGAAGCTTTCTTT
TRBD2,TRBJ2-1,NA,TRBV29-1,CSVVGLAGGPLSEQFF,TGCAGCGTTGTGGGACTAGCGGGGGGGCCTTTGTCTGAGCAGTTCTTC
TRBD2,TRBJ2-2,NA,TRBV9,CASSVAASGGFTGELFF,TGTGCCAGCAGCGTAGCGGCTAGCGGGGGTTTCACCGGGGAGCTGTTTTTT
TRBD2,TRBJ2-3,few,TRBV12-3/TRBV12-4,CASSSGGGNTQYF,TGTGCCAGCAGTAGCGGGGGAGGAAATACGCAGTATTTT
NA,TRBJ2-1,few,TRBV29-1,CSVEWGNEQFF,TGCAGCGTTGAATGGGGGAATGAGCAGTTCTTC
NA,TRBJ2-7,once,TRBV30,CAWSVGTVTYEQYF,TGTGCCTGGAGTGTTGGGACCGTGACCTACGAGCAGTACTTC
TRBD1,TRBJ2-1,few,TRBV20-1,CSWGQGGNEQFF,TGCAGCTGGGGACAGGGAGGCAATGAGCAGTTCTTC
NA,TRBJ1-2,NA,TRBV20-1,CSAMGPNYGYTF,TGCAGTGCTATGGGGCCGAACTATGGCTACACCTTC
NA,TRBJ2-7,NA,TRBV30,CAWSAGGATYEQYF,TGTGCCTGGAGTGCGGGCGGGGCCACCTACGAGCAGTACTTC
NA,TRBJ2-5,few,TRBV7-9,CASSLLIGQETQYF,TGTGCCAGCAGCCTCCTGATAGGGCAAGAGACCCAGTACTTC
NA,TRBJ2-2,NA,TRBV5-1,CASSFMGDAYVLGELFF,TGCGCCAGCAGCTTTATGGGGGATGCGTATGTACTCGGGGAGCTGTTTTTT
NA,TRBJ2-1,NA,TRBV10-3,CAISELVGGVINEQFF,TGTGCCATCAGTGAGCTTGTGGGCGGGGTGATTAATGAGCAGTTCTTC
TRBD1,TRBJ1-5,NA,TRBV12-3/TRBV12-4,CASSIGTAYQPQHF,TGTGCCAGCAGTATCGGGACAGCATATCAGCCCCAGCATTTT
NA,TRBJ2-7,few,TRBV19,CASSTPQGDYYEQYF,TGTGCCAGTAGTACACCTCAGGGGGACTACTACGAGCAGTACTTC
TRBD2,TRBJ2-5,NA,TRBV9,CASSPSQRGGQETQYF,TGTGCCAGCAGCCCCTCCCAGCGGGGGGGCCAGGAGACCCAGTACTTC
NA,TRBJ1-1,NA,TRBV7-9,CASSSTPDRLNTEAFF,TGTGCCAGCAGCTCAACACCTGACAGGTTAAACACTGAAGCTTTCTTT
NA,TRBJ2-7,few,TRBV20-1,CSARGQVSIYEQYF,TGCAGTGCTAGAGGACAGGTCTCGATATACGAGCAGTACTTC
NA,TRBJ1-1,NA,TRBV4-1,CASSQGGGRVTEAFF,TGCGCCAGCAGCCAAGGGGGAGGGAGGGTCACTGAAGCTTTCTTT
NA,TRBJ2-1,few,TRBV24-1,CATSDWGGPGFPGDNEQFF,TGTGCCACCAGTGATTGGGGGGGCCCAGGGTTCCCGGGTGACAATGAGCAGTTCTTC
NA,TRBJ2-7,NA,TRBV30,CAWSVAGPYEQYF,TGTGCCTGGAGTGTGGCAGGGCCTTACGAGCAGTACTTC
NA,TRBJ2-7,NA,TRBV4-1,CASSQVEGGPSYEQYF,TGCGCCAGCAGCCAAGTGGAAGGGGGGCCCTCCTACGAGCAGTACTTC
NA,TRBJ2-1,NA,TRBV12-3/TRBV12-4,CASSLGGGGSYNEQFF,TGTGCCAGCAGTTTAGGTGGGGGTGGGTCCTACAATGAGCAGTTCTTC
NA,TRBJ2-7,NA,TRBV30,CAWTRNRDIYEQYF,TGTGCCTGGACCCGGAATAGGGACATTTACGAGCAGTACTTC
NA,TRBJ2-3,NA,TRBV6-5,CASSYSTTGKGTDTQYF,TGTGCCAGCAGTTACTCGACTACCGGGAAAGGGACAGATACGCAGTATTTT
TRBD1,TRBJ2-1,few,TRBV18,CASSGTGGVDEQFF,TGTGCCAGCTCCGGGACAGGGGGCGTAGATGAGCAGTTCTTC